The TCR beta chain under discussion was sequenced for a study of blood T cell repertoires in COVID-19. Turning to the study itself: Both acute and convalescent COVID-19 samples were obtained from the United States, Italy and Spain. T cells, B-cell-depleted T cells, or PBMCs supplied cDNA or gDNA.

The CDR3 spans 14 residues. Per germline, CDR1 KGHSH and CDR2 LQKENI. V shed 2 bases and J shed 1 base, with 8 bases lying between them. Authors' methods: Scientists estimated how many nucleated cells there were by amplifying reference gene primers. Produced via immunoSEQ multiplex PCR; TCRdb's table is partial and in-frame only. V and J calls and clone size come straight from that table; D and trimming were deduced from the DNA. The table lists about 83,000 clones, approximately 78% of them singletons. This rearrangement joins TRBV18 to TRBJ1-1; D is perhaps TRBD1 (5 bases). The sequencing sample was made of peripheral blood. The receptor comes from an elderly woman with acute or convalescent COVID-19. As DNA, the CDR3 is TGTGCCAGCTCACCAACGCAGGGGAACACTGAAGCTTTCTTT. Translation: CASSPTQGNTEAFF.